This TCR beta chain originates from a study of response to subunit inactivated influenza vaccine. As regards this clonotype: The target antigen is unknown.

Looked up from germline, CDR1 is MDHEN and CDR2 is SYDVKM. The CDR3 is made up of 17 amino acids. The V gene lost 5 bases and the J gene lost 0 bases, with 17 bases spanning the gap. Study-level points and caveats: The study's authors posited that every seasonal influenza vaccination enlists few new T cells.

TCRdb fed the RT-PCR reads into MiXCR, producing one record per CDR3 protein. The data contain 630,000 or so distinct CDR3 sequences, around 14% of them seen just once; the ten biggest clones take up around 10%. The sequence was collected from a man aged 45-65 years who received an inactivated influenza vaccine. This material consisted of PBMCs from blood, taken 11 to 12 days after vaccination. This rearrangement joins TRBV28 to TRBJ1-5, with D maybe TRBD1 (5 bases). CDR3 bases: TGTGCCAGCAGTCTACCACCGGGGGAGAATAGCAATCAGCCCCAGCATTTT. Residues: CASSLPPGENSNQPQHF.